A selection of T cell receptor beta chains follows, all from one sample in a study of blood T cell repertoires in COVID-19. Data came from immunoSEQ multiplex PCR; TCRdb stores just in-frame clones and leaves some out. Among about 34,000 clones listed, 70% to 80% were seen once. Sequencing was done on a sample of peripheral blood. The source of these receptors is a human donor in a cohort sampled during active COVID-19. The CDR3 runs from the conserved cysteine through the conserved F or W. Fields, in order: J gene, V gene, D gene, clone size, CDR3 protein, CDR3 DNA. The D gene is left open where the match is weak. Not all rows give a size; the values are once, few, many and, for expanded clones, a class.

>TRBJ1-1|TRBV13|TRBD1|NA
CASSTGQGGTEAFF
TGTGCCAGCAGCACTGGACAGGGAGGCACTGAAGCTTTCTTT
>TRBJ1-1|TRBV5-5|TRBD1|NA
CASIGQGQAFF
TGTGCCAGCATTGGACAGGGGCAAGCTTTCTTT
>TRBJ1-1|TRBV18|TRBD1|once
CASSIQGAVVTEAFF
TGTGCCAGCTCAATCCAGGGGGCCGTAGTTACTGAAGCTTTCTTT
>TRBJ2-4|TRBV3-1/TRBV3-2|TRBD2|NA
CASSLYRTRPNIQYF
TGTGCCAGCAGCCTATACCGGACTAGGCCGAACATTCAGTACTTC
>TRBJ1-2|TRBV28|NA|NA
CASREQGGYYGYTF
TGTGCCAGCAGGGAACAGGGCGGTTACTATGGCTACACCTTC
>TRBJ2-5|TRBV6-8|TRBD1|NA
CASRCTMGQGGETQYF
TGTGCCAGCAGATGTACAATGGGACAGGGAGGAGAGACCCAGTACTTC
>TRBJ1-2|TRBV9|NA|NA
CASSAPSGYGYTF
TGTGCCAGCAGCGCCCCCTCCGGTTATGGCTACACCTTC
>TRBJ1-6|TRBV5-1|TRBD1|NA
CASRAWRQGAPDGNSPLHF
TGCGCCAGCAGGGCTTGGAGACAGGGGGCGCCTGATGGTAATTCACCCCTCCACTTT
>TRBJ2-1|TRBV18|TRBD2|NA
CASSPASGRTYNEQFF
TGTGCCAGCTCACCGGCTAGCGGGAGAACCTACAATGAGCAGTTCTTC
>TRBJ1-4|TRBV2|NA|NA
CASSGVGGVEKLFF
TGTGCCAGCAGTGGGGTAGGGGGTGTTGAAAAACTGTTTTTT
>TRBJ2-1|TRBV9|TRBD2|NA
CASSVGGAWTSGRNEQFF
TGTGCCAGCAGCGTAGGTGGGGCTTGGACTAGCGGGAGGAATGAGCAGTTCTTC
>TRBJ2-7|TRBV7-2|TRBD1|NA
CASSASGTGFYEQYF
TGTGCCAGCAGCGCATCCGGGACAGGGTTCTACGAGCAGTACTTC
>TRBJ1-6|TRBV2|NA|NA
CASSERTISYNSPLHF
TGTGCCAGCAGTGAGAGGACAATCTCCTATAATTCACCCCTCCACTTT
>TRBJ2-1|TRBV6-2/TRBV6-3|NA|NA
CASSSDFLSEQFF
TGTGCCAGCAGTTCAGATTTTCTGTCTGAGCAGTTCTTC
>TRBJ2-7|TRBV3-1/TRBV3-2|TRBD1|NA
CASSPRQGGKAYEQYF
TGTGCCAGCAGCCCTCGACAGGGGGGGAAGGCCTACGAGCAGTACTTC
>TRBJ1-4|TRBV14|NA|NA
CASSPQGYEKLFF
TGTGCCAGCAGCCCGCAGGGTTATGAAAAACTGTTTTTT
>TRBJ1-1|TRBV6-5|TRBD1|once
CASSYGTGNTEAFF
TGTGCCAGCAGTTACGGGACAGGGAACACTGAAGCTTTCTTT
>TRBJ2-7|TRBV27|TRBD2|NA
CASSFRKRESYEQYF
TGTGCCAGCAGTTTTAGGAAGCGGGAATCCTACGAGCAGTACTTC
>TRBJ1-6|TRBV18|TRBD1|few
CASSPPWTGQPHSPLHF
TGTGCCAGCTCACCACCGTGGACAGGGCAGCCTCATTCACCCCTCCACTTT
>TRBJ2-7|TRBV10-3|TRBD1|few
CAISESGRTGVERASYEQYF
TGTGCCATCAGTGAGTCCGGGAGGACAGGGGTTGAACGAGCATCCTACGAGCAGTACTTC
>TRBJ2-3|TRBV19|NA|NA
CASSIGGVPSTDTQYF
TGTGCCAGTAGTATCGGAGGGGTCCCTAGCACAGATACGCAGTATTTT
>TRBJ2-5|TRBV25-1|NA|NA
CASSVPGVRETQYF
TGTGCCAGCAGTGTGCCCGGAGTACGAGAGACCCAGTACTTC
>TRBJ2-1|TRBV27|NA|NA
CASSSYREGGNEQFF
TGTGCCAGCAGTTCATACAGGGAGGGCGGCAATGAGCAGTTCTTC
>TRBJ1-1|TRBV19|NA|NA
CASKRGSGTEAFF
TGTGCCAGTAAGCGGGGGTCGGGCACTGAAGCTTTCTTT
>TRBJ1-2|TRBV2|TRBD1|NA
CASKGQGDGYTF
TGTGCCAGCAAAGGACAGGGGGATGGCTACACCTTC
>TRBJ1-2|TRBV5-4|TRBD1|NA
CASSWTGGYGYTF
TGTGCCAGCAGCTGGACAGGGGGCTATGGCTACACCTTC
>TRBJ1-5|TRBV4-1|NA|once
CASSQDGGDSRPQHF
TGCGCCAGCAGCCAAGACGGGGGGGATTCTCGGCCCCAGCATTTT
>TRBJ2-3|TRBV24-1|TRBD2|few
CATSDLAGMGNTQYF
TGTGCCACCAGTGATTTAGCGGGAATGGGGAATACGCAGTATTTT
>TRBJ1-2|TRBV27|NA|few
CASSIGGEGPYGYTF
TGTGCCAGCAGTATTGGGGGGGAGGGGCCCTATGGCTACACCTTC